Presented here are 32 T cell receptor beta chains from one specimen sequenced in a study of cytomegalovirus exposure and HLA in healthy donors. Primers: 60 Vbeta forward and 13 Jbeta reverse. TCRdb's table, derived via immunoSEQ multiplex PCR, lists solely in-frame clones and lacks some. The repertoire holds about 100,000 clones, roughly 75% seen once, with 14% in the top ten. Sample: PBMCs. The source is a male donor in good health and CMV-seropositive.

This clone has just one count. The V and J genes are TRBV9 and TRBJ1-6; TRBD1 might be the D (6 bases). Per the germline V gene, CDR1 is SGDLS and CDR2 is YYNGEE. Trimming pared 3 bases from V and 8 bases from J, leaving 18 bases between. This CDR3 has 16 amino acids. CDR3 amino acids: CASSERVTGLDSPLHF. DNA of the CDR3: TGTGCCAGCAGCGAGAGGGTTACAGGGTTAGATTCACCCCTCCACTTT.

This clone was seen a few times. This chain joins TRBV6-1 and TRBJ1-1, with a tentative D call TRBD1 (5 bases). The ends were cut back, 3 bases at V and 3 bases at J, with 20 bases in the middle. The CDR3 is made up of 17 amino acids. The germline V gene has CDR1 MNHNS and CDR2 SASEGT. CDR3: CASSEVGAGHPYTEAFF. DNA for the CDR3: TGTGCCAGCAGTGAGGTAGGGGCAGGTCATCCCTACACTGAAGCTTTCTTT.

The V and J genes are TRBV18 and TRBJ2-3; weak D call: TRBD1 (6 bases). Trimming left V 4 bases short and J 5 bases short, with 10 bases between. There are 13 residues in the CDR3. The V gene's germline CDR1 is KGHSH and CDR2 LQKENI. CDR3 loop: CASSRNRVDTQYF. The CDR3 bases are TGTGCCAGCTCACGAAACAGGGTAGATACGCAGTATTTT.

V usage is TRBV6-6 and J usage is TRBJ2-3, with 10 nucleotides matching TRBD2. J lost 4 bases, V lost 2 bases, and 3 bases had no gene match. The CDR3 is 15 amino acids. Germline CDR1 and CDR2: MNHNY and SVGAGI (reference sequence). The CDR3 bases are TGTGCCAGCAGTTACAGCGGGGGGGCAGCAGATACGCAGTATTTT. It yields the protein CASSYSGGAADTQYF.

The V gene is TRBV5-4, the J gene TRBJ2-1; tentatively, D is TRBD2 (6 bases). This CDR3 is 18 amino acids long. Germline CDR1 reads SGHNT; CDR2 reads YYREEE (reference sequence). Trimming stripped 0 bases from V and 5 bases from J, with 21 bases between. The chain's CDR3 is CASSLDPVSRPGDNEQFF. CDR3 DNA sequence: TGTGCCAGCAGCTTGGACCCAGTATCCCGGCCGGGGGACAATGAGCAGTTCTTC.

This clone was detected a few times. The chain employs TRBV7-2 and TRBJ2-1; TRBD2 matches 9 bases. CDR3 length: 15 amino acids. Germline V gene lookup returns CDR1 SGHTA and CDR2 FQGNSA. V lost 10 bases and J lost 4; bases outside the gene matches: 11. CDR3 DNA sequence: TGTGCCACCACGCATAGCGGGGGAGGATACAATGAGCAGTTCTTC. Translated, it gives CATTHSGGGYNEQFF.

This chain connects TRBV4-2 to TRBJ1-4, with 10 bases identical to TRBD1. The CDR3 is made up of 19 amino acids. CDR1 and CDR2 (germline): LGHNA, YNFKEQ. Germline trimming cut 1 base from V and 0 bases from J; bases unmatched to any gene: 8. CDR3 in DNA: TGTGCCAGCAGCCAAGGGACAGGGGGTCGGACTGCAACTAATGAAAAACTGTTTTTT. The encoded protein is CASSQGTGGRTATNEKLFF.

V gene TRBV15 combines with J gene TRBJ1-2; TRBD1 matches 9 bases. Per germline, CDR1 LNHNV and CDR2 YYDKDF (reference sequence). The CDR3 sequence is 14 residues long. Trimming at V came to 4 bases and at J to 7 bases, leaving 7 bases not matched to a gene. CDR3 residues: CATSTGQGILGYTF. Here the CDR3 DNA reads TGTGCCACCAGCACGGGACAGGGAATTCTTGGCTACACCTTC.

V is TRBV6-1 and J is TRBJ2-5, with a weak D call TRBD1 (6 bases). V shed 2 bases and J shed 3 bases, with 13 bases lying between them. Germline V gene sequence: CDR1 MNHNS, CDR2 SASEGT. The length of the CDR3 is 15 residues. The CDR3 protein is CASSELTGWEETQYF. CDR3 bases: TGTGCCAGCAGTGAATTAACAGGGTGGGAAGAGACCCAGTACTTC.

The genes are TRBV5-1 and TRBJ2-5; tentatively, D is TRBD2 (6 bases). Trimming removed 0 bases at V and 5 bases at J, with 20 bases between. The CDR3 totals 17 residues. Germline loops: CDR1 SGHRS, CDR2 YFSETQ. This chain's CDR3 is CASSLAHRRGGQETQYF. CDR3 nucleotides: TGCGCCAGCAGCTTGGCCCACCGGAGGGGCGGGCAGGAGACCCAGTACTTC.

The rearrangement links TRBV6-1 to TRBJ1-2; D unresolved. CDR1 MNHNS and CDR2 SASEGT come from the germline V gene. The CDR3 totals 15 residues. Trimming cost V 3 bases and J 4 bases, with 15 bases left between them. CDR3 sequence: CASSEAGTETYGYTF. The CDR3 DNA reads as TGTGCCAGCAGTGAGGCCGGAACAGAAACCTATGGCTACACCTTC.

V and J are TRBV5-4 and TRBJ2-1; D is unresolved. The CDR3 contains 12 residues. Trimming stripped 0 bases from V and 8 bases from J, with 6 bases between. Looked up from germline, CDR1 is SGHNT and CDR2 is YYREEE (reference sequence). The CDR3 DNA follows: TGTGCCAGCAGCTTGGACCGCGATGAGCAGTTCTTC. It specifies CASSLDRDEQFF.

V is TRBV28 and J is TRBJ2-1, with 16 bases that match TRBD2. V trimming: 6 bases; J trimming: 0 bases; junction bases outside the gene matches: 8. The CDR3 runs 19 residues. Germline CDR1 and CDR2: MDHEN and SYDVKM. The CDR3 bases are TGTGCCAGCAGACCAACGGGACTAGCGGGGGGGAGCTCCTACAATGAGCAGTTCTTC. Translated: CASRPTGLAGGSSYNEQFF.

Here the CDR3 DNA reads TGTGCCAGCAGTTGGGCGAACACTGAAGCTTTCTTT. Protein sequence: CASSWANTEAFF. J is TRBJ1-1 and V is TRBV25-1; D is undetermined. The CDR3 covers 12 residues. Germline-derived CDR1 and CDR2 are MGHDK and SYGVNS. V lost 5 bases, J lost 1 base, and 5 bases lay in between.

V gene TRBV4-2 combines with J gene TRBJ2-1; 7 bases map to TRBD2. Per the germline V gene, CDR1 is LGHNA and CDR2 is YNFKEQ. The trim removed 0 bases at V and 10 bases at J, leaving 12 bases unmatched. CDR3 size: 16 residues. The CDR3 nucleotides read TGTGCCAGCAGCCAAGAGGGGACTACCTCTTCGCTGGAGCAGTTCTTC. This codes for CASSQEGTTSSLEQFF.

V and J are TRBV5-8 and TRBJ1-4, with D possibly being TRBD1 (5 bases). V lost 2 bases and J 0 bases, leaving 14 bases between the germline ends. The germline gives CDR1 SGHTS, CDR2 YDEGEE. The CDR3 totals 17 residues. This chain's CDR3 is CASSFSRGVATNEKLFF. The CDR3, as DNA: TGTGCCAGCAGCTTCTCCCGGGGGGTGGCAACTAATGAAAAACTGTTTTTT.

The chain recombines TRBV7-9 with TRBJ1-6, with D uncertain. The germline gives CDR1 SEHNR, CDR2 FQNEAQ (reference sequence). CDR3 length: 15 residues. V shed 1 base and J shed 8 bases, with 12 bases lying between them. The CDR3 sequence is CASSLGPSADSPLHF. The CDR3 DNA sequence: TGTGCCAGCAGCTTAGGGCCATCGGCGGATTCACCCCTCCACTTT.

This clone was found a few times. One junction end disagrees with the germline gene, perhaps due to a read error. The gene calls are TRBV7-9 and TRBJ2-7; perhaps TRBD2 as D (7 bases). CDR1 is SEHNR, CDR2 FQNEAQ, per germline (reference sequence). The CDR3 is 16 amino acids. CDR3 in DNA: TGTTCCAGCAGCGGGGAAGGGGGGGGCAATAGCTACGAGCAGTACTTC. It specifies CSSSGEGGGNSYEQYF.

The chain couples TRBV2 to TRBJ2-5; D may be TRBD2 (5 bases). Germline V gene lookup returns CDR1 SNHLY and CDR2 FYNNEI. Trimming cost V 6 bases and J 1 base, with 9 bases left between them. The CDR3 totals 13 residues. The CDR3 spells CASSKDSQETQYF. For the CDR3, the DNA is TGTGCCAGCAGCAAGGACTCCCAAGAGACCCAGTACTTC. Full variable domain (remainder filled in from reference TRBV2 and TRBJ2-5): EPEVTQTPSHQVTQMGQEVILRCVPISNHLYFYWYRQILGQKVEFLVSFYNNEISEKSEIFDDQFSVERPDGSNFTLKIRSTKLEDSAMYFCASSKDSQETQYFGPGTRLLVL.

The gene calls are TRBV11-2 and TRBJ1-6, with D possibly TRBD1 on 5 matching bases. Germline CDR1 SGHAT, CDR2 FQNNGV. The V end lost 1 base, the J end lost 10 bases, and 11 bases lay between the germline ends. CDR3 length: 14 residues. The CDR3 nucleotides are TGTGCCAGCAGCTTAGTCGGGGGAAGGTCACCCCTCCACTTT. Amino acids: CASSLVGGRSPLHF.

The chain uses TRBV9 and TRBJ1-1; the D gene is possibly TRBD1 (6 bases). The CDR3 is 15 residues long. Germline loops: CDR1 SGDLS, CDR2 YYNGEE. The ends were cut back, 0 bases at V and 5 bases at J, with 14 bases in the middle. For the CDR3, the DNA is TGTGCCAGCAGCGTAGGTGCAGGGGAAGGTACTGAAGCTTTCTTT. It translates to CASSVGAGEGTEAFF.

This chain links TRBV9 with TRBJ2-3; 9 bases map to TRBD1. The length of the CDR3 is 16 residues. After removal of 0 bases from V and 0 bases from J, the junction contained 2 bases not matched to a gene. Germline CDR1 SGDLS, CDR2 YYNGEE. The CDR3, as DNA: TGTGCCAGCAGCGTAGGGACAGGGGCTAGCACAGATACGCAGTATTTT. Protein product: CASSVGTGASTDTQYF.

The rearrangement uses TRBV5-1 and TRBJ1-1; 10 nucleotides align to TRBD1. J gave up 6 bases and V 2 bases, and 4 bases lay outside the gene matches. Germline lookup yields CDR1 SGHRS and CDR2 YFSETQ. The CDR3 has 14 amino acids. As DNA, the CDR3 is TGCGCCAGCAGCTTCGGACAGGGGGTCTCTGAAGCTTTCTTT. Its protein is CASSFGQGVSEAFF.

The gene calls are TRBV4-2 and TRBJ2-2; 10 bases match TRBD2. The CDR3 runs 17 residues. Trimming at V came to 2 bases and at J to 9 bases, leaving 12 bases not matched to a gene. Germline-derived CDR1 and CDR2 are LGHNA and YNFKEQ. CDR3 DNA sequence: TGTGCCAGCAGCCAATCTAGTCTCGTAGCGGGGGGTCGGGAGCTGTTTTTT. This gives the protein CASSQSSLVAGGRELFF.

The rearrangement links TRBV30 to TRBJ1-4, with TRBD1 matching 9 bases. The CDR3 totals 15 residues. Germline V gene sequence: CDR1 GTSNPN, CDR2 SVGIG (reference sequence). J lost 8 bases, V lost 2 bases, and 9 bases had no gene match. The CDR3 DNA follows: TGTGCCTGGAGTAGTCACAGGGGGCGGGGAGAAAAACTGTTTTTT. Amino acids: CAWSSHRGRGEKLFF.

CDR3 nucleotide sequence: TGTGCCAGCAGTCCAGGGGCCGACTTTTACTCTGGGGCCAACGTCCTGACTTTC. It codes for CASSPGADFYSGANVLTF. The chain joins TRBV28 to TRBJ2-6; possibly TRBD1 for D (6 bases). V lost 5 bases and J lost 0, with 17 bases in between. This CDR3 has 18 residues. CDR1 is MDHEN, CDR2 SYDVKM, per germline.

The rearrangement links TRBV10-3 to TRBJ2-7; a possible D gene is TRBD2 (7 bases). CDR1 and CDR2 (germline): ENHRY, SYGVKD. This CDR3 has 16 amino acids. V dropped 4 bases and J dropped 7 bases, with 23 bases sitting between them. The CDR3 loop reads CAISASQGGGAQEQYF. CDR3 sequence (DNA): TGTGCCATCAGTGCGTCGCAAGGTGGGGGGGCCCAGGAGCAGTACTTC.

The CDR3 sequence: CASSPQIRSYNEQFF. CDR3 coding DNA: TGTGCCAGCAGCCCCCAGATCCGCTCCTACAATGAGCAGTTCTTC. The genes are TRBV7-2 and TRBJ2-1; D is ambiguous. V lost 5 bases to trimming and J lost 0 bases, with 11 bases between them. CDR1 is SGHTA, CDR2 FQGNSA, per germline. The CDR3 spans 15 residues.

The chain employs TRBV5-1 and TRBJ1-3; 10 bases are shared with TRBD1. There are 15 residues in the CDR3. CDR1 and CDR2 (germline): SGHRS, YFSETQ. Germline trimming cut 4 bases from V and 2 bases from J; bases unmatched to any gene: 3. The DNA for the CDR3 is TGCGCCAGCAGCCCTGGACAGGGGGCTGGAAACACCATATATTTT. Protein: CASSPGQGAGNTIYF.

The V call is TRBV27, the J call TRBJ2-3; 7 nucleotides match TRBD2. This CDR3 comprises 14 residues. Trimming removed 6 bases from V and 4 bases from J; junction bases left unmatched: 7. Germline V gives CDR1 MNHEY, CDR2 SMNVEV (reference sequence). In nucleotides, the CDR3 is TGTGCCAGCAGAGGACTAGATTCCCCAGATACGCAGTATTTT. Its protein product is CASRGLDSPDTQYF.

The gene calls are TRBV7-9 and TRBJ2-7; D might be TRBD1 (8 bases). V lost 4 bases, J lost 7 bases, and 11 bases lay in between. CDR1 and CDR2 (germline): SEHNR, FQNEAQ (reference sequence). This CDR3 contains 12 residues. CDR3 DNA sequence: TGTGCCAGCAGCTACAGGGGGGGAGAGCAGTACTTC. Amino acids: CASSYRGGEQYF.

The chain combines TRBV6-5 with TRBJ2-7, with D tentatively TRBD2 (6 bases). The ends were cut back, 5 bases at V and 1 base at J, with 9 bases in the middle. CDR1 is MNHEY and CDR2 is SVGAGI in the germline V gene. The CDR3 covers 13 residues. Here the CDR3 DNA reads TGTGCCAGCAGTCTTGGGACTTCCTACGAGCAGTACTTC. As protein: CASSLGTSYEQYF.